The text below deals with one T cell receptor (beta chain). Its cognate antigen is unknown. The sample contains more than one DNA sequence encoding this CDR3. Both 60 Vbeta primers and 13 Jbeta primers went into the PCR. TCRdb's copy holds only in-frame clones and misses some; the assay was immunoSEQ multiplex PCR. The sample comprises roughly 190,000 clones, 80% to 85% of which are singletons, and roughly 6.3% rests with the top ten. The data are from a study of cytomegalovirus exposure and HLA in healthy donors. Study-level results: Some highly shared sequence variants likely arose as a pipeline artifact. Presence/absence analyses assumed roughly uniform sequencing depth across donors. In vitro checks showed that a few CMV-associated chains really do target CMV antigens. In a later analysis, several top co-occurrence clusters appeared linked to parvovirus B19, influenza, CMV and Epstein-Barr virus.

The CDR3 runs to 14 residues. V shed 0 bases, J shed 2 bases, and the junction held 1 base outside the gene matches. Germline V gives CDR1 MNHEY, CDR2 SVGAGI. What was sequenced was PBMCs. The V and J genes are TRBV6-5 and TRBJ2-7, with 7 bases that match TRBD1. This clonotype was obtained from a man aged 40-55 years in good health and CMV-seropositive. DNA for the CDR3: TGTGCCAGCAGTTACTCGGGGACAGCCTACGAGCAGTACTTC. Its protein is CASSYSGTAYEQYF.